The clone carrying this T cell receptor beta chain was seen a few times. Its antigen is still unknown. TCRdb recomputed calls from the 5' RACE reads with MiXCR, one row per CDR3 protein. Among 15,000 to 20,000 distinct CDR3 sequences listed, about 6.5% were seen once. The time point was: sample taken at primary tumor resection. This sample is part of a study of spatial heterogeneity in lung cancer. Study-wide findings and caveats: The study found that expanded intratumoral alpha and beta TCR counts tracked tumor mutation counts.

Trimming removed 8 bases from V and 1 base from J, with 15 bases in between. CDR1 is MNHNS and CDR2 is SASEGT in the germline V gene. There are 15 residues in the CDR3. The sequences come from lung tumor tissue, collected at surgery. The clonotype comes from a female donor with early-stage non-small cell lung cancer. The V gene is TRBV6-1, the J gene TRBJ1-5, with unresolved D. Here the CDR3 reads CASQHEGTSNQPQHF. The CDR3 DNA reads TGTGCCAGCCAACACGAGGGAACGAGCAATCAGCCCCAGCATTTT.